This T cell receptor beta chain came from a study of T cell changes during pregnancy in multiple sclerosis (dated 2019 in TCRdb). Study-level background: The study looked at changes in the T cell repertoire across pregnancy in women with multiple sclerosis.

Comments on this clone: Its antigen has not been determined. A junction end diverges from the germline sequence, so it may reflect a read error.

Via the germline V gene (reference sequence), CDR1 is SEHNR and CDR2 FQNEAQ. The CDR3 holds 15 amino acids from the cysteine to the phenylalanine. The only DNA kept is the CDR3, 45 bases in frame from the first base. The protocol used for the library was the immunoSEQ multiplex PCR assay. TCRdb mirrors the immuneACCESS table, restricted to in-frame sequences. Some clones are absent from its copies; in checked studies, under half trace to an unresolved V gene, and the reason for the others is unknown. Present in this sample are roughly 30,000 clones, around nine tenths of which were seen just once. The top ten hold around 8.6% of the sample.

This TCR was sampled from a female donor with multiple sclerosis, enrolled in a pregnancy study. The material was CD8+ T cells from peripheral blood mononuclear cells, obtained before pregnancy. The chain joins TRBV7-9 to TRBJ1-1; a tentative D call is TRBD1 (5 bases match). The nucleotide sequence reads as follows: TGTGCCAGCAGCTTAGCGGGGACTAGGAACGCTGAAGCTTTCTTT. The resulting protein is CASSLAGTRNAEAFF.